This entry describes one TCR beta chain. Its target is unknown. This record comes from a study of Ad26.COV2.S vaccination and SARS-CoV-2 variants. Study overall: Dosing was one shot or two shots 56 days apart. Points from the study as a whole: The authors reported substantial breadth in spike-specific CD8+ and CD4+ T cell responses after vaccination.

CDR1 is KGHDR, CDR2 SFDVKD, per germline. V shed 7 bases and J shed 9 bases, with 23 bases lying between them. The CDR3 has 15 amino acids. TCRdb keeps only in-frame clones here, not all; method: immunoSEQ multiplex PCR. The sample contains 200,000 to 250,000 clones, around 87% of which appear only once. Treatment given: roughly 18 received Ad26.COV2.S at low or high dose, single or two shots; about five received placebo; per-sample allocation not given. The investigators took samples on day 63 after the first vaccine or placebo injection. This specimen was peripheral blood, taken in a trial of Ad26.COV2.S vaccine versus placebo. The chain links TRBV24-1 to TRBJ2-5; D assignment may be TRBD1 or TRBD2 (5 bases each). The source is a person between 18 and 60 years old who received the Ad26.COV2.S COVID-19 vaccine or a placebo. CDR3 nucleotide sequence: TGTGCCACCAGCGAGACTCCGGGACCCCCCAAGGCCCAGTACTTC. This codes for CATSETPGPPKAQYF.